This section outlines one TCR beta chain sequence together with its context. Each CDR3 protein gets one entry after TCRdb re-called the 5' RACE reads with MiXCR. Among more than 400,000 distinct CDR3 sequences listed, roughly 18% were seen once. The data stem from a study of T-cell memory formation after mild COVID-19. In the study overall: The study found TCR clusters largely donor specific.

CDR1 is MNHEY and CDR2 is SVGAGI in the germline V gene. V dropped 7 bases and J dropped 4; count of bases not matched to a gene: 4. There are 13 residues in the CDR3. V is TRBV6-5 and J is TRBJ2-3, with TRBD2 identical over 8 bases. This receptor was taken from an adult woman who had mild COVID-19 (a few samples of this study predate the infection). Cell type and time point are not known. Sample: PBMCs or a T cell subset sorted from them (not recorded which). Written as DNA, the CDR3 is TGTGCCAGCACCGGGACTAGAGCAGATACGCAGTATTTT. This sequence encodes CASTGTRADTQYF.